The source of this TCR beta chain is a study of CD4 T cells in relation to SARS-CoV-2 and coronaviruses. Study results and limitations: The cross-reactivity analysis covered only spike protein, not other viral proteins.

This clone is a singleton in its sample. Its antigen is still unknown. TCRdb keeps only in-frame clones here, not all; method: immunoSEQ multiplex PCR. The data show roughly 20,000 clones, around two thirds seen once. The unexposed donors gave CD4+ T cells in about 2010-2019, prior to COVID-19. After about 11 days of culture, CD4+ T cells were isolated. Unexposed-donor CD4+ T cells were probed with SARS-CoV-2 S/N and four cold-coronavirus spikes, cells permitting. Approximately 2 million PBMCs per well were cultured with 7.5 to 10 IU/ml IL-2. V gave up 1 base and J gave up 1 base, with 6 bases separating them. The CDR3 runs to 14 residues. Looked up from germline, CDR1 is MNHNY and CDR2 is SVGAGI (reference sequence).

This chain joins TRBV6-6 and TRBJ2-3; D may be TRBD2 (5 bases). The sample taken for sequencing was CD4+ T cells from PBMCs, cultured in vitro. This clonotype was obtained from a human donor in good health. CDR3 in DNA: TGTGCCAGCAGTTACTTTAGCGGCACAGATACGCAGTATTTT. It codes for CASSYFSGTDTQYF.